Described below is a single T cell receptor beta chain sequence and its context. The antigen is unknown. It was with 60 Vbeta and 13 Jbeta primers that the PCR ran. The protocol was immunoSEQ multiplex PCR, while the TCRdb copy is restricted to in-frame clones and leaves out a portion. This sample has around 200,000 clones, with roughly 84% found just once. Healthy bone marrow donors formed the donor group. This sample stems from a study of cytomegalovirus exposure and HLA in healthy donors. Study-wide points: Researchers had no immune exposure information except CMV serostatus available. Later analysis showed TCR association rates varying by HLA locus, highest for DRB1 and lowest for HLA-C.

This sequence originates from a girl aged 10 to 17 in good health and CMV-seronegative. The sequenced sample was PBMCs.

The CDR3 reads CASSLTLNPYEQYF. The CDR3 coding sequence is TGTGCCAGCAGCTTGACTCTTAACCCCTACGAGCAGTACTTC. The chain is built from TRBV5-8 and TRBJ2-7; D remains ambiguous. CDR3 length: 14 amino acids. V was shortened by 1 base and J by 2 bases, with 10 bases between the two germline ends. Germline values: CDR1 SGHTS, CDR2 YDEGEE.